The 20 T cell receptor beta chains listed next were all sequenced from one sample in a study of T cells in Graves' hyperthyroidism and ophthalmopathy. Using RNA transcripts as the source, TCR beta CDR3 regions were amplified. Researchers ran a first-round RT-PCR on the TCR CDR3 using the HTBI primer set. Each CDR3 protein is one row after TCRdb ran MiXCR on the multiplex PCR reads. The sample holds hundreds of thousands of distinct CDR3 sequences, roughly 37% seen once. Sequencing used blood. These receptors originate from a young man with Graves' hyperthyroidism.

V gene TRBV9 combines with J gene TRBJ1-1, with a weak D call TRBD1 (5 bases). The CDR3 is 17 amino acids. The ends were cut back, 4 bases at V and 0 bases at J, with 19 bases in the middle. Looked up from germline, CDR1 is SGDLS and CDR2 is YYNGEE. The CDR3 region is CASSSNDRQDMNTEAFF. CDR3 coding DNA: TGTGCCAGCAGCTCTAACGACAGACAAGACATGAACACTGAAGCTTTCTTT.

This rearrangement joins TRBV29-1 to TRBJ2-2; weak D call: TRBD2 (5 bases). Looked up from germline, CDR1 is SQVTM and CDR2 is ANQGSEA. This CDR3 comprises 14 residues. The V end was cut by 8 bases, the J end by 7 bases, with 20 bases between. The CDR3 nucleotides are TGCAGCCAAGATGCGGGTACCAGGAGCGGGGAGCTGTTTTTT. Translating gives CSQDAGTRSGELFF.

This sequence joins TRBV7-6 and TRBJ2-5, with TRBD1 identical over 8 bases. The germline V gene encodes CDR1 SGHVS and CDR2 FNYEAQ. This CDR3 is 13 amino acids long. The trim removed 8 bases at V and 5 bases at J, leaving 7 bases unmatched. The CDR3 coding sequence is TGTGCCAGCGGGTTCGGGACAGGCGAGACCCAGTACTTC. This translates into CASGFGTGETQYF.

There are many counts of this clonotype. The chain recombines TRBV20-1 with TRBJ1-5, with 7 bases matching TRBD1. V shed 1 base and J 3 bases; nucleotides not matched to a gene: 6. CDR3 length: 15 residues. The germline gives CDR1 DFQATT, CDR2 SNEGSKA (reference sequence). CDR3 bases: TGCAGTGCTAGAGGGTTGGGACAGAACAATCAGCCCCAGCATTTT. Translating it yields CSARGLGQNNQPQHF.

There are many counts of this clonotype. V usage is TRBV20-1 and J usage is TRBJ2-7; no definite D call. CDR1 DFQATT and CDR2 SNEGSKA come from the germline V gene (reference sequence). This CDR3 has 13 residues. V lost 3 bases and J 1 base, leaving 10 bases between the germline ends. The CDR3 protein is CSASTGASYEQYF. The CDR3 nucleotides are TGCAGTGCTAGCACGGGCGCGTCCTACGAGCAGTACTTC.

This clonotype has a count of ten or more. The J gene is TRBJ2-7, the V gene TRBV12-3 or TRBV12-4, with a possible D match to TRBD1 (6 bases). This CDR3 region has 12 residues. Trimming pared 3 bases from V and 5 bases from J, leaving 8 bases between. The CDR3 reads CASSFTGNEQYF. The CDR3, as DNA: TGTGCCAGCAGTTTTACAGGGAACGAGCAGTACTTC.

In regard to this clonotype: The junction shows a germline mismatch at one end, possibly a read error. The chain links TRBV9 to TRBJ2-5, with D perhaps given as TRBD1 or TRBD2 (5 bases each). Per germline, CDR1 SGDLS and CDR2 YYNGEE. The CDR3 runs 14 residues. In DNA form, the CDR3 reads TGTGCCGGCAGCGGCGGACTCGGGGCAGAGACCCAGTACTTC. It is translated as CAGSGGLGAETQYF.

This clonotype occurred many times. Here the CDR3 DNA reads TGTGCCAGCATTGTGACAAGTCCCTCTGGGGCCAACGTCCTGACTTTC. The encoded protein is CASIVTSPSGANVLTF. The chain uses TRBV6-5 and TRBJ2-6; D not resolved. CDR3 length equals 16 residues. The V end lost 7 bases, the J end lost 0 bases, and 13 bases lay between the germline ends. CDR1 and CDR2 (germline): MNHEY, SVGAGI.

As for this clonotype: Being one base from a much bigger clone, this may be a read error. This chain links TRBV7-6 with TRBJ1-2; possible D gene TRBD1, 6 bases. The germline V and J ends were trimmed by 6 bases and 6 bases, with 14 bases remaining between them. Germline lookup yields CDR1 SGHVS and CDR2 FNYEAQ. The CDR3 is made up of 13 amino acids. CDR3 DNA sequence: TGTGCCAGCAGTGCCGACAGGTGTGATGGCTACACCTTC. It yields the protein CASSADRCDGYTF.

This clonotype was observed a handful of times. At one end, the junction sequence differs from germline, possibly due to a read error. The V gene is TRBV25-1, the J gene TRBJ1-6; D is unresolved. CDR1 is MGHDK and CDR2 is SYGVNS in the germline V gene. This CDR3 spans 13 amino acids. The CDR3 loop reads CASGHVGNSPLHF. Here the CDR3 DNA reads TGCGCCAGCGGGCACGTTGGGAATTCACCCCTCCACTTT.

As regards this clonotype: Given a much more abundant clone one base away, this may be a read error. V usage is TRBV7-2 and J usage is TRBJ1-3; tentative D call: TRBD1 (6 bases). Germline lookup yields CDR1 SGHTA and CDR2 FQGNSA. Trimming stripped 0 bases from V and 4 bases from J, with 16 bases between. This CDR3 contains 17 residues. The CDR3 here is CASSLAPWRTVGNTIYF. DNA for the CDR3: TGTGCCAGCAGCTTAGCCCCCTGGCGGACAGTAGGAAACACCATATATTTT.

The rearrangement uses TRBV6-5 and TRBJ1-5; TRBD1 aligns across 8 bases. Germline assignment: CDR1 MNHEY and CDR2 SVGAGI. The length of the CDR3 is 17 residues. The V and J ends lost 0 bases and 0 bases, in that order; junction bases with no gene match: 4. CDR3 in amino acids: CASSYSDRVRSNQPQHF. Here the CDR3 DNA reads TGTGCCAGCAGTTACTCGGACAGGGTCCGTAGCAATCAGCCCCAGCATTTT.

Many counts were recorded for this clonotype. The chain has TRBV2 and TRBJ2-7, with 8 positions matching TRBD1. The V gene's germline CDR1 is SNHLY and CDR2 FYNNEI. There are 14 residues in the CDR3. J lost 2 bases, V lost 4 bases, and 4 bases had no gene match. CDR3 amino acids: CASSVSGGAYEQYF. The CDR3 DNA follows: TGTGCCAGCAGTGTATCAGGGGGCGCCTACGAGCAGTACTTC.

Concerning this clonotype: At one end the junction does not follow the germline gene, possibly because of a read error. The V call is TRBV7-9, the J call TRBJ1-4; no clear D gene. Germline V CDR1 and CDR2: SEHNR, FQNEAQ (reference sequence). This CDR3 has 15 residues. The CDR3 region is CASSRVGATNEKLFF. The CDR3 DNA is TGCGCCAGCAGCAGAGTGGGAGCAACTAATGAAAAACTGTTTTTT.

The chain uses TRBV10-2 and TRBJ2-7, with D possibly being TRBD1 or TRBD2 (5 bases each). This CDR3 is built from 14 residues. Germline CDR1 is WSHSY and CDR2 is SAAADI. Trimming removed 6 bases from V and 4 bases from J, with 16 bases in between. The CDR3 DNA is TGCGCCAGCAGGCAGTCGCAGGGAGCGTACGAGCAGTACTTC. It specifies CASRQSQGAYEQYF.

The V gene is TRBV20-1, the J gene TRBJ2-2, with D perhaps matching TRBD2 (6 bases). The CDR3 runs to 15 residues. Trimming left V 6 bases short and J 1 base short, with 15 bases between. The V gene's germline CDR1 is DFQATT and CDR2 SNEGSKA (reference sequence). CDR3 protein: CSAQGLDLNTGELFF. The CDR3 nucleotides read TGCAGTGCCCAGGGACTCGACCTGAACACCGGGGAGCTGTTTTTT.

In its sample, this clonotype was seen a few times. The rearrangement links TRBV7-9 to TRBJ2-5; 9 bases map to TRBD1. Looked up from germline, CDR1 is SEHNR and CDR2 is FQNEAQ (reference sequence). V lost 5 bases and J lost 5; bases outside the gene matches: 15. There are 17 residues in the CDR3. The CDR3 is CASSTVPGQGKGETQYF. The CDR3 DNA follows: TGTGCCAGCAGCACCGTCCCGGGACAGGGAAAAGGGGAGACCCAGTACTTC. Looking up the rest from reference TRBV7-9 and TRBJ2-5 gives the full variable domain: DTGVSQNPRHKITKRGQNVTFRCDPISEHNRLYWYRQTLGQGPEFLTYFQNEAQLEKSRLLSDRFSAERPKGSFSTLEIQRTEQGDSAMYLCASSTVPGQGKGETQYFGPGTRLLVL.

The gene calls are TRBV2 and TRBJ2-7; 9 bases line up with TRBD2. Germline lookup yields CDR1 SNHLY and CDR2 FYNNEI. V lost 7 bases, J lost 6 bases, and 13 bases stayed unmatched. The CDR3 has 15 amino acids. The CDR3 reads CASIAFGGRAGEQYF. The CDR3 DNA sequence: TGTGCCAGCATAGCGTTTGGCGGGAGGGCCGGCGAGCAGTACTTC.

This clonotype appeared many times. The CDR3 loop is CATSRDRDFNSPLHF. The CDR3 DNA follows: TGTGCCACCAGCAGAGACAGGGACTTTAATTCACCCCTCCACTTT. V is TRBV15 and J is TRBJ1-6, with D possibly being TRBD1 (5 bases). V lost 0 bases, J lost 6 bases, and 9 bases lay in between. This CDR3 region has 15 residues. CDR1 LNHNV and CDR2 YYDKDF come from the germline V gene (reference sequence). Together with reference TRBV15 and TRBJ1-6, the CDR3 gives the full variable domain: DAMVIQNPRYQVTQFGKPVTLSCSQTLNHNVMYWYQQKSSQAPKLLFHYYDKDFNNEADTPDNFQSRRPNTSFCFLDIRSPGLGDTAMYLCATSRDRDFNSPLHFGNGTRLTVT.

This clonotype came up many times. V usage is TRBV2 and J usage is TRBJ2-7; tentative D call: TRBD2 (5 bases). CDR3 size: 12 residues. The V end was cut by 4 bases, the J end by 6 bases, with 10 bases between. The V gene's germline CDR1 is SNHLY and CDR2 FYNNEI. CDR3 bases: TGTGCCAGCAGTGGGACTCCGAGCGAGCAGTACTTC. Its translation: CASSGTPSEQYF.